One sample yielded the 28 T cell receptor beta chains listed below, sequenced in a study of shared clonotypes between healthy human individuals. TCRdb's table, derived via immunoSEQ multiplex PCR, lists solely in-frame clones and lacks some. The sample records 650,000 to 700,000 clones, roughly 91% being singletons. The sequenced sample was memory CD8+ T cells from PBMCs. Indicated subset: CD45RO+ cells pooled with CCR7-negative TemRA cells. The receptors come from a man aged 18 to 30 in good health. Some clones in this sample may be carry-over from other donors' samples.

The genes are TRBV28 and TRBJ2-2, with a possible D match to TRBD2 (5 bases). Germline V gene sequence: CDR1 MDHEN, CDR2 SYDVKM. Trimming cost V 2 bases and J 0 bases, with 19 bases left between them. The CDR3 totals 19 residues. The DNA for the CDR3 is TGTGCCAGCAGTTTAATTGGGGTGGGAGATAGCCCGAACACCGGGGAGCTGTTTTTT. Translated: CASSLIGVGDSPNTGELFF.

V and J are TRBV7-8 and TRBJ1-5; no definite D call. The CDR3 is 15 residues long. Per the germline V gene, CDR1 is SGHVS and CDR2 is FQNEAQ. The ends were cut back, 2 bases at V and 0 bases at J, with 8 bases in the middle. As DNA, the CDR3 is TGTGCCAGCAGCTTAAAGAGGATTAGCAATCAGCCCCAGCATTTT. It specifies CASSLKRISNQPQHF.

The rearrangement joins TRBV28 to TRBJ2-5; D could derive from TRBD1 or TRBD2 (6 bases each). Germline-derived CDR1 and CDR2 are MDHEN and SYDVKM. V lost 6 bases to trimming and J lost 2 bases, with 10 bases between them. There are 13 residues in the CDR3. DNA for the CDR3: TGTGCCAGCAGAGGGGGGTTTCAAGAGACCCAGTACTTC. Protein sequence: CASRGGFQETQYF.

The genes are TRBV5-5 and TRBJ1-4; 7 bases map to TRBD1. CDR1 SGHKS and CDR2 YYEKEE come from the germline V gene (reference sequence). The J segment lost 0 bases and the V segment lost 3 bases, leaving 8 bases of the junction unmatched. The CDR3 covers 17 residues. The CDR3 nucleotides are TGTGCCAGCAGCTGGGCACAGGGGATTTCAACTAATGAAAAACTGTTTTTT. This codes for CASSWAQGISTNEKLFF.

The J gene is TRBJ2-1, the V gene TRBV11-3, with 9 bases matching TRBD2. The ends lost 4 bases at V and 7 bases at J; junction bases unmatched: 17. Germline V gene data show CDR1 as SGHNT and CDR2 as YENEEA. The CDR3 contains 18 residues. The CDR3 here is CASSSSPWREGRGNEQFF. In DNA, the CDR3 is TGTGCCAGCAGCTCATCCCCCTGGCGGGAGGGCCGAGGGAATGAGCAGTTCTTC.

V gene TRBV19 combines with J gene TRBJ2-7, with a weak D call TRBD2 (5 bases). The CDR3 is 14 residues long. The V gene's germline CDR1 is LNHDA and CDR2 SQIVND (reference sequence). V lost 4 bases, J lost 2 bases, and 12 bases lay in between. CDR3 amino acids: CASSTWTGTYEQYF. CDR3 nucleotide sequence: TGTGCCAGTAGTACCTGGACGGGAACCTACGAGCAGTACTTC. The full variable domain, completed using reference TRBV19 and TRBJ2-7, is DGGITQSPKYLFRKEGQNVTLSCEQNLNHDAMYWYRQDPGQGLRLIYYSQIVNDFQKGDIAEGYSVSREKKESFPLTVTSAQKNPTAFYLCASSTWTGTYEQYFGPGTRLTVT.

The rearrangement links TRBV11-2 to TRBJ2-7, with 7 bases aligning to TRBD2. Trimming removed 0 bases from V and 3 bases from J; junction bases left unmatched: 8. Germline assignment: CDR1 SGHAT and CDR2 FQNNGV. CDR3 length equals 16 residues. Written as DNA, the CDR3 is TGTGCCAGCAGCTTAGATCTGGGCGGGAGCCTCTACGAGCAGTACTTC. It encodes CASSLDLGGSLYEQYF.

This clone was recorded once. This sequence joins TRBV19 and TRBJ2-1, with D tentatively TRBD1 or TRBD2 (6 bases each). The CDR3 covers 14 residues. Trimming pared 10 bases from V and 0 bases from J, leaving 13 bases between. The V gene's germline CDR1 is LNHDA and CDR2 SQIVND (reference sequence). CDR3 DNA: TGTGCCATCGGTGGAGGGGGCTCCTACAATGAGCAGTTCTTC. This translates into CAIGGGGSYNEQFF.

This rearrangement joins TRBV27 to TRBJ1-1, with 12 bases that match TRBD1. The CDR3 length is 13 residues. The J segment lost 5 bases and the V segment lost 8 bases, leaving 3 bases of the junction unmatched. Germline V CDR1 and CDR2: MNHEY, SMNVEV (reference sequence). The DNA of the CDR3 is TGTGCCAGCGGGGACAGGGGGCAGACTGAAGCTTTCTTT. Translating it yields CASGDRGQTEAFF.

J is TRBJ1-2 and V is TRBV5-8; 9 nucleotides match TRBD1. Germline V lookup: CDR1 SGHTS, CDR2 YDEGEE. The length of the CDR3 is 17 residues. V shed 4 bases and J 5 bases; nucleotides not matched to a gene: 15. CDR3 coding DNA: TGTGCCAGCAGCACGACCTGGACAGGGGCCTCCCTTTATGGCTACACCTTC. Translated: CASSTTWTGASLYGYTF. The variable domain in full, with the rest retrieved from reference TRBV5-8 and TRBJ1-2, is EAGVTQSPTHLIKTRGQQATLRCSPISGHTSVYWYQQALGLGLQFLLWYDEGEERNRGNFPPRFSGRQFPNYSSELNVNALELEDSALYLCASSTTWTGASLYGYTFGSGTRLTVV.

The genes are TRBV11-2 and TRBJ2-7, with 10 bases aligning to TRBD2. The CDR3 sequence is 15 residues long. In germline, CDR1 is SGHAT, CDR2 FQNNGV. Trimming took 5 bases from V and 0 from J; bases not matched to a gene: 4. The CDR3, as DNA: TGTGCCAGCAGCATACTAGCGGGAAACTCCTACGAGCAGTACTTC. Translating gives CASSILAGNSYEQYF.

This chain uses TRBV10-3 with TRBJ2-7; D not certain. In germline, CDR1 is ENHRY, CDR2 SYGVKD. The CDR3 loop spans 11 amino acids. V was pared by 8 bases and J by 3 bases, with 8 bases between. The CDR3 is CAIGEGYEQYF. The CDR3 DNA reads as TGTGCCATCGGGGAAGGCTACGAGCAGTACTTC.

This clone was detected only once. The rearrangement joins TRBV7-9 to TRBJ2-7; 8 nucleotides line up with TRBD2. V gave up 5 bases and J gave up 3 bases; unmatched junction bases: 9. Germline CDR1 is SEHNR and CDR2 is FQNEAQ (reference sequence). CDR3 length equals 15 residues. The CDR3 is CASSQEVGTSYEQYF. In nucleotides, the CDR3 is TGTGCCAGCAGCCAAGAGGTAGGGACTAGCTACGAGCAGTACTTC.

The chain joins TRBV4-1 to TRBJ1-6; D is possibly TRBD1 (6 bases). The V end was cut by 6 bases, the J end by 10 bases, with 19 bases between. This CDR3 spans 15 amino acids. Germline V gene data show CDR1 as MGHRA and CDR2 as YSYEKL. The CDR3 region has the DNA TGCGCCAGCAGGACCACGGGGGGGCAAAAATCACCCCTCCACTTT. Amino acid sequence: CASRTTGGQKSPLHF.

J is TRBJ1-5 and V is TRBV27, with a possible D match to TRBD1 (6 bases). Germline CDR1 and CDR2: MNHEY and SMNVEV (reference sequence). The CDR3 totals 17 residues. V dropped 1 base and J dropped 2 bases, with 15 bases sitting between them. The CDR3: CASSLLGDRLGNQPQHF. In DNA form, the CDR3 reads TGTGCCAGCAGTTTATTGGGTGACAGGTTGGGCAATCAGCCCCAGCATTTT.

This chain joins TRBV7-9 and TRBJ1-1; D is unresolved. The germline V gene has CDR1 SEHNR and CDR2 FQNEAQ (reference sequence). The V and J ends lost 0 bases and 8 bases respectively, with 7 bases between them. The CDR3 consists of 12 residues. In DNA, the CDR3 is TGTGCCAGCAGCTTAGCGATGGAAGAAGCTTTCTTT. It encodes CASSLAMEEAFF.

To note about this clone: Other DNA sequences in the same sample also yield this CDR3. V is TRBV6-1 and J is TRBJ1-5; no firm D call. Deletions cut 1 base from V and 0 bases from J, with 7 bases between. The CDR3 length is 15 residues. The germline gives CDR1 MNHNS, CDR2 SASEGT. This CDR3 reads CASSEGDYSNQPQHF. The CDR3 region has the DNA TGTGCCAGCAGTGAAGGAGATTATAGCAATCAGCCCCAGCATTTT.

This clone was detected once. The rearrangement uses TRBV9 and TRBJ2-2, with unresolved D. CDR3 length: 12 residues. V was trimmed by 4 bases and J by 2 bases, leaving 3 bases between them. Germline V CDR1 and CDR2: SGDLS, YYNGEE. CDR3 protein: CASSQNTGELFF. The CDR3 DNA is TGTGCCAGCAGCCAAAACACCGGGGAGCTGTTTTTT.

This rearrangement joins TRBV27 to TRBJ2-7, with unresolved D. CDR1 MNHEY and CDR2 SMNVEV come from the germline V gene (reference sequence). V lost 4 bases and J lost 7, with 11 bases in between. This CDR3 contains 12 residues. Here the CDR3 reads CASSSHPWEQYF. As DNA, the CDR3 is TGTGCCAGCAGTTCCCATCCGTGGGAGCAGTACTTC.

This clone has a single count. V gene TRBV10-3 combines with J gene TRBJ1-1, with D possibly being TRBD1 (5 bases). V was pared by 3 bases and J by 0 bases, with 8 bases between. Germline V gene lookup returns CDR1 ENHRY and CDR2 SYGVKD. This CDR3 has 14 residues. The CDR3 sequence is CAISDSGMNTEAFF. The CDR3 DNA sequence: TGTGCCATCAGTGATTCAGGGATGAACACTGAAGCTTTCTTT.

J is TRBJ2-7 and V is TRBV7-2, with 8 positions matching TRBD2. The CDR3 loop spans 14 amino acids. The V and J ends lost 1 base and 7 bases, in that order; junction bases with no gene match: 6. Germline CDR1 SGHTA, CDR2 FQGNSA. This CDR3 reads CASSLGGTRVEQYF. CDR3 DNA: TGTGCCAGCAGCTTAGGTGGGACTAGGGTGGAGCAGTACTTC.

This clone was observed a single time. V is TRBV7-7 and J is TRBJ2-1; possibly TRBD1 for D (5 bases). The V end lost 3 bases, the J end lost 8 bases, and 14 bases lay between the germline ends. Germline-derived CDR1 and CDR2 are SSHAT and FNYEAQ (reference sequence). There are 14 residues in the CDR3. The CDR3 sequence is CASSLGRSPHEQFF. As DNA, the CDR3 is TGTGCCAGCAGCTTGGGGCGGTCGCCCCATGAGCAGTTCTTC.

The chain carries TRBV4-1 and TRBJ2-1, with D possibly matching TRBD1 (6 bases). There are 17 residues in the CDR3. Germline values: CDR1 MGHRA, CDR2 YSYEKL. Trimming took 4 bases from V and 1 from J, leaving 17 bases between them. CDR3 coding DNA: TGCGCCAGCAGCCGATCCAACCAGGGGAATTCCTACAATGAGCAGTTCTTC. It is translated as CASSRSNQGNSYNEQFF.

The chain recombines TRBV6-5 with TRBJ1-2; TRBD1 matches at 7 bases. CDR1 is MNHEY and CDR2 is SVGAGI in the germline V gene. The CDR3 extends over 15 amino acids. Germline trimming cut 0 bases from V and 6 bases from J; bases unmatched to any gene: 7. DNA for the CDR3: TGTGCCAGCAGTTACTCCTCAGGGGGGTTACATGGCTACACCTTC. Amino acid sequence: CASSYSSGGLHGYTF.

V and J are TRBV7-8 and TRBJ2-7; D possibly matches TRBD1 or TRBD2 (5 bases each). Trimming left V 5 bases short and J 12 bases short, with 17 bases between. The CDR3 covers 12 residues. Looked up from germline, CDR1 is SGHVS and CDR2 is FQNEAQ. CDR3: CASSPGVGAAYF. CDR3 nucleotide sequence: TGTGCCAGCAGCCCTGGGGTCGGGGCGGCGTACTTC.

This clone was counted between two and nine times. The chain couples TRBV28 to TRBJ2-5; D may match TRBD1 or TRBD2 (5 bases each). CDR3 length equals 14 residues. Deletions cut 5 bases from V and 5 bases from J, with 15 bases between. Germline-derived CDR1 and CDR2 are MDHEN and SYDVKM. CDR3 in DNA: TGTGCCAGCAGTCGAGACGTCAGGGACGAGACCCAGTACTTC. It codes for CASSRDVRDETQYF.

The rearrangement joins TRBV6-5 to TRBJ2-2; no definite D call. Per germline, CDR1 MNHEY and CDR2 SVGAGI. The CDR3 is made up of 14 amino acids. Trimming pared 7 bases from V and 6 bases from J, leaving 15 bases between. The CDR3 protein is CASIPAREAGELFF. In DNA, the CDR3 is TGTGCCAGCATCCCGGCACGAGAGGCCGGGGAGCTGTTTTTT.

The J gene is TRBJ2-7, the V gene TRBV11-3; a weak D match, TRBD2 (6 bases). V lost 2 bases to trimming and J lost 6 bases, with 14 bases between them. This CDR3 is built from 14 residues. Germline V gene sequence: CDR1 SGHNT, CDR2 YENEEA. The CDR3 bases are TGTGCCAGCAGCTTACGGGACTCCAGTCGCGAGCAGTACTTC. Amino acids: CASSLRDSSREQYF.